This T cell receptor beta chain derives from a study of T cell responses to AZD1222 COVID-19 vaccine. Repertoires were generated with immunoSEQ multiplex PCR, while TCRdb's copy carries only in-frame clones and drops some. This sample has approximately 79,000 clones, with roughly 90% found just once. This clone was found a few times. The source material was peripheral blood, sampled on day 0 of AZD1222 vaccination. The origin of this receptor is an adult in good health.

The CDR3, as DNA: TGTGCCAGTAGTATAGGATGGGAGGTCCAGCCCCAGCATTTT. It encodes CASSIGWEVQPQHF. J is TRBJ1-5 and V is TRBV19; D remains ambiguous. The germline gives CDR1 LNHDA, CDR2 SQIVND (reference sequence). The CDR3 runs to 14 residues. V dropped 1 base and J dropped 7 bases, with 11 bases sitting between them.